The T cell receptor beta chain under discussion was sequenced for a study of cytomegalovirus exposure and HLA in healthy donors. V was trimmed by 0 bases and J by 2 bases, leaving 19 bases between them. CDR1 and CDR2 (germline): SGHTA, FQGNSA. The CDR3 runs to 19 residues. Whole-study results and caveats: Association of a missense DCLRE1C variant with TCR beta V- and J-gene trimming was reported in a later analysis. The majority of CMV-associated TCR beta chains were reported as apparently HLA-restricted in a later analysis.

A word on this clone: The antigen remains unidentified.

The PCR contained 60 Vbeta and 13 Jbeta primers. Measured with immunoSEQ multiplex PCR; TCRdb has only the in-frame clones, and not every one. The sample carries around 170,000 clones, around 80% recorded once. The J gene is TRBJ2-2, the V gene TRBV7-2; possible D gene TRBD1, 5 bases. The TCR comes from a woman aged 50 to 60 in good health and CMV-seropositive. The sample taken for sequencing was PBMCs. CDR3 region: CASSLATDYGSGNTGELFF. The CDR3 bases are TGTGCCAGCAGCTTAGCGACAGATTACGGCTCTGGAAACACCGGGGAGCTGTTTTTT.